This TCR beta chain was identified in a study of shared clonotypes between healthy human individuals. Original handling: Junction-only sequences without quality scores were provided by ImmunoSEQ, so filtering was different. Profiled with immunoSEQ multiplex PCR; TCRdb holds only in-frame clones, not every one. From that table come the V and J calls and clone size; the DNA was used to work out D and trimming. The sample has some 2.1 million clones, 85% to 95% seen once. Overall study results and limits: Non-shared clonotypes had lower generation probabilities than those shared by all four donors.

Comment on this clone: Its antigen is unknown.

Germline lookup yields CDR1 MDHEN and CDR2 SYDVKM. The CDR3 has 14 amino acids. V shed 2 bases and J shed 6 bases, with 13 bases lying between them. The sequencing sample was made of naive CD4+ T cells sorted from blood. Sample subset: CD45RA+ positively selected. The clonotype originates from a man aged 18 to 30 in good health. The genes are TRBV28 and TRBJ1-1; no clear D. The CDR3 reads CASSLVTGEAEAFF. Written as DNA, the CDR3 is TGTGCCAGCAGTTTAGTGACCGGGGAAGCTGAAGCTTTCTTT. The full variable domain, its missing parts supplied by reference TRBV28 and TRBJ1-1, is DVKVTQSSRYLVKRTGEKVFLECVQDMDHENMFWYRQDPGLGLRLIYFSYDVKMKEKGDIPEGYSVSREKKERFSLILESASTNQTSMYLCASSLVTGEAEAFFGQGTRLTVV.